This T cell receptor beta chain stems from a study of T cell responses to AZD1222 COVID-19 vaccine. On the study more broadly: Second doses at about 4 or about 12 weeks were pooled.

Study-level results: Donors in the cohort were predominantly white British and more often female, and clonal diversity was possibly underestimated. Baseline serology detected seropositivity in only six or seven AZD1222 recipients. Samples come after the peak T cell response, not at day 14.

A note on this clone: As yet, its antigen is unknown.

Germline-derived CDR1 and CDR2 are LGHNA and YSLEER. This CDR3 contains 14 residues. The V end was cut by 0 bases, the J end by 4 bases, with 6 bases between. Here immunoSEQ multiplex PCR was the method, and the copy in TCRdb shows in-frame clones only, minus some. The table lists over 100,000 clones, 85% to 90% of them singletons. The chain combines TRBV4-3 with TRBJ2-2, with unresolved D. Specimen: peripheral blood, collected on day 0 of AZD1222 vaccination. The receptor's source is an adult in good health. The CDR3 DNA reads TGCGCCAGCAGCCAAGAGGTCATCACCGGGGAGCTGTTTTTT. Its translation: CASSQEVITGELFF.